This T cell receptor beta chain was captured in a study of blood T cell repertoires in COVID-19. On the study more broadly: PBMCs, B-cell-depleted T cells, or T cells were the source of the cDNA or gDNA that made up the material.

The CDR3 is 13 amino acids. CDR1 and CDR2 from the germline V gene are LGHDT and YNNKEL (reference sequence). J lost 11 bases, V lost 2 bases, and 8 bases had no gene match. Authors' processing steps: How many nucleated cells were present was estimated from reference gene primer amplification. TCRdb keeps only in-frame clones here, not all; method: immunoSEQ multiplex PCR. D and trimming were read from the DNA, whereas the V and J calls and clone size are those reported in that table. The sample consists of roughly 170,000 clones, roughly 83% of them appearing once. The genes are TRBV3-1 (or the pseudogene TRBV3-2) and TRBJ1-1; 7 bases are a match to TRBD1. The clonotype originates from a woman aged 45-65 years who had recovered from COVID-19. The sequencing sample was made of PBMCs or T cells enriched from blood (not recorded which). The CDR3 DNA sequence: TGTGCCAGCAGCCAAACGGCCGACAGGGTGGCTTTCTTT. The encoded protein is CASSQTADRVAFF.